Presented here are 5 T cell receptor beta chains from one specimen sequenced in a study of shared clonotypes between healthy human individuals. The data were produced by immunoSEQ multiplex PCR, yet TCRdb's version contains in-frame clones alone and is incomplete. The sample contains about 2.4 million clones, 85% to 95% of which appear only once. The specimen sequenced was naive CD4+ T cells sorted from blood. Subset noted: CD45RA+ positively selected. Receptors were obtained from a man between 18 and 29 years old in good health.

A note on this clone: Different DNA sequences within this sample yield the same CDR3. The chain has TRBV9 and TRBJ2-7, with TRBD1 matching 10 bases. The length of the CDR3 is 14 residues. Germline loops: CDR1 SGDLS, CDR2 YYNGEE. J lost 3 bases, V lost 2 bases, and 2 bases had no gene match. CDR3 loop: CASSVGQGFYEQYF. DNA for the CDR3: TGTGCCAGCAGCGTGGGACAGGGGTTCTACGAGCAGTACTTC. The full variable domain, with the rest looked up from reference TRBV9 and TRBJ2-7, is DSGVTQTPKHLITATGQRVTLRCSPRSGDLSVYWYQQSLDQGLQFLIQYYNGEERAKGNILERFSAQQFPDLHSELNLSSLELGDSALYFCASSVGQGFYEQYFGPGTRLTVT.

J is TRBJ2-7 and V is TRBV29-1, with 9 bases that match TRBD1. The germline V gene has CDR1 SQVTM and CDR2 ANQGSEA. This CDR3 has 13 amino acids. Trimming removed 6 bases from V and 4 bases from J; junction bases left unmatched: 7. This CDR3 reads CSVSDRGSYEQYF. CDR3 bases: TGCAGCGTGAGCGACAGGGGGTCATACGAGCAGTACTTC.

This sequence joins TRBV13 and TRBJ2-3, with TRBD2 as a possible D gene (5 bases). V was trimmed by 4 bases and J by 1 base, leaving 12 bases between them. The CDR3 covers 15 residues. Germline V lookup: CDR1 PRHDT, CDR2 FYEKMQ (reference sequence). The CDR3 loop reads CASSSPGLGTDTQYF. The CDR3 nucleotides read TGTGCCAGCAGCTCGCCCGGACTTGGCACAGATACGCAGTATTTT.

Points on this clone: This CDR3 is also generated by other DNA sequences in the sample. This chain uses TRBV5-4 with TRBJ2-7, with D possibly matching TRBD1 (6 bases). V was trimmed by 5 bases and J by 1 base, leaving 7 bases between them. CDR1 and CDR2 from the germline V gene are SGHNT and YYREEE (reference sequence). This CDR3 comprises 12 residues. The CDR3 reads CASRDSSYEQYF. The CDR3 DNA reads as TGTGCCAGCAGGGACAGTTCCTACGAGCAGTACTTC.

This sequence joins TRBV6-1 and TRBJ2-5; weak D call: TRBD2 (6 bases). The CDR3 is 18 residues long. The V and J ends lost 1 base and 5 bases respectively, with 23 bases between them. Germline assignment: CDR1 MNHNS and CDR2 SASEGT. The CDR3 coding sequence is TGTGCCAGCAGTGAAGGCCCCCGTTGGGCGGGGAACGTGGAGACCCAGTACTTC. It yields the protein CASSEGPRWAGNVETQYF.